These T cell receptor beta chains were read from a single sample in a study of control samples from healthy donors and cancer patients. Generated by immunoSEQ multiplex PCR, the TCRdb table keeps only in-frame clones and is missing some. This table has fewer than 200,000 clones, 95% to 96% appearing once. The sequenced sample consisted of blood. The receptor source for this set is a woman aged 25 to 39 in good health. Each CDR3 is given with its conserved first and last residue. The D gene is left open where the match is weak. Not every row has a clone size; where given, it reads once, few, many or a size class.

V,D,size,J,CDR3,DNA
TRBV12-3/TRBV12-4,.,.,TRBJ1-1,CASSSALEAFF,TGTGCCAGCAGTTCGGCCCTTGAAGCTTTCTTT
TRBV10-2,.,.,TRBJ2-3,CASSESYTDTQYF,TGCGCCAGCAGTGAGTCCTACACAGATACGCAGTATTTT
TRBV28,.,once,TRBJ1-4,CASNLLAGSANEKLFF,TGTGCCAGCAACCTACTCGCAGGTTCGGCTAATGAAAAACTGTTTTTT
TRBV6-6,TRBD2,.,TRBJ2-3,CASSYSVTSGTDTQYF,TGTGCCAGCAGTTACTCGGTGACTAGCGGCACAGATACGCAGTATTTT
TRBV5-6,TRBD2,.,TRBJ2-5,CASSLALAGETQYF,TGTGCCAGCAGCTTGGCTCTAGCGGGGGAGACCCAGTACTTC
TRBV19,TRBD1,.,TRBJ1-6,CASRSAGTGNSPLHF,TGTGCCAGTAGGTCCGCCGGGACAGGGAATTCACCCCTCCACTTT
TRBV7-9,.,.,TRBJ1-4,CASSLGTSNEKLFF,TGTGCCAGCAGCTTAGGGACCTCTAATGAAAAACTGTTTTTT
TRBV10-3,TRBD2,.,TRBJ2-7,CAITGTSGSRSYEQYF,TGTGCCATCACCGGGACTAGCGGGTCCCGCTCCTACGAGCAGTACTTC
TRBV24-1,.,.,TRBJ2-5,CATSDLSETQYF,TGTGCCACCAGTGATTTATCGGAGACCCAGTACTTC
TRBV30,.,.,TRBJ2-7,CAWSVRASHEQYF,TGTGCCTGGAGTGTACGGGCATCTCACGAGCAGTACTTC
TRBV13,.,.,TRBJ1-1,CASSEQSTPHTEAFF,TGTGCCAGCAGCGAGCAATCGACACCGCACACTGAAGCTTTCTTT
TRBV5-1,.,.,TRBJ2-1,CASSLGGMGGIYNEQFF,TGCGCCAGCAGCTTGGGCGGGATGGGCGGAATCTACAATGAGCAGTTCTTC
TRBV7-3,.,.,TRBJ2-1,CASSPGGTLYNEQFF,TGTGCCAGCAGCCCAGGGGGGACCCTCTACAATGAGCAGTTCTTC
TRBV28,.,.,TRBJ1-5,CAGGPGNQPQHF,TGTGCGGGGGGGCCGGGCAATCAGCCCCAGCATTTT
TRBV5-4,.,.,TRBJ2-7,CASTTQGEDEQYF,TGTGCCAGCACGACCCAGGGTGAAGACGAGCAGTACTTC
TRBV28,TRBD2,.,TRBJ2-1,CASSTGLAGGPGGEQFF,TGTGCCAGCAGTACCGGCCTAGCGGGAGGACCCGGTGGTGAGCAGTTCTTC
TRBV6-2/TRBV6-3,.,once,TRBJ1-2,CASSRWGPKANYGYTF,TGTGCCAGCAGTCGGTGGGGGCCCAAAGCTAACTATGGCTACACCTTC
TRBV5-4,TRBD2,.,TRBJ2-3,CASSLFLAGASTDTQYF,TGTGCCAGCAGCTTGTTTCTAGCGGGGGCCAGCACAGATACGCAGTATTTT
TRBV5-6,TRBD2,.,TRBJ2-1,CASSLVWSSGHNEQFF,TGTGCCAGCAGCTTGGTTTGGTCTAGCGGACACAATGAGCAGTTCTTC
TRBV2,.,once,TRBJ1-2,CASRARGAGYTF,TGTGCCAGCAGGGCCCGAGGGGCTGGCTACACCTTC
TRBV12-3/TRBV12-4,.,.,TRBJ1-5,CASSLQAQPQHF,TGTGCCAGCAGTCTGCAGGCTCAGCCCCAGCATTTT
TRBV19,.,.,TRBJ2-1,CASSIDPNFAEQFF,TGTGCCAGTAGTATAGATCCGAATTTCGCTGAGCAGTTCTTC
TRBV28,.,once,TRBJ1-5,CASSPWGGRGQPQHF,TGTGCCAGCAGCCCCTGGGGGGGAAGGGGTCAGCCCCAGCATTTT
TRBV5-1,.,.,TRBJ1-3,CASSGSSGNTIYF,TGCGCCAGCAGCGGAAGCTCTGGAAACACCATATATTTT
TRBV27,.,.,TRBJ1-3,CASSFAGSGNTIYF,TGTGCCAGCAGTTTCGCGGGAAGCGGAAACACCATATATTTT
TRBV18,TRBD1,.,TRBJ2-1,CASSFSKGGEDEQFF,TGTGCCAGCTCATTCTCAAAAGGGGGCGAGGATGAGCAGTTCTTC
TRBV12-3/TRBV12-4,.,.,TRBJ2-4,CASSYGPKNIQYF,TGTGCCAGCAGTTATGGGCCTAAAAACATTCAGTACTTC
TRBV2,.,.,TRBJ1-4,CASSPSGVLFF,TGTGCCAGCAGCCCCTCGGGGGTGCTGTTTTTT
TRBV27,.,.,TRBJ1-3,CASSFSAGGNTIYF,TGTGCCAGCAGTTTTTCGGCAGGGGGAAACACCATATATTTT
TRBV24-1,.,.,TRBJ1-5,CATDPGSGPNQPQHF,TGTGCCACCGATCCAGGGTCCGGCCCCAATCAGCCCCAGCATTTT
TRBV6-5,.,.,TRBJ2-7,CASSWTRSYEQYF,TGTGCCAGCAGTTGGACCCGCTCCTACGAGCAGTACTTC
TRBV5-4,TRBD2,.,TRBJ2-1,CASSSGLAGASYNEQFF,TGTGCCAGCAGCTCCGGACTAGCGGGAGCGTCATACAATGAGCAGTTCTTC
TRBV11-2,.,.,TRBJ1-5,CASSLDPGGNQPQHF,TGTGCCAGCAGCTTAGATCCAGGGGGCAATCAGCCCCAGCATTTT
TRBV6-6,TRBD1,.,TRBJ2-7,CASSGTGGEQYF,TGTGCCAGCAGTGGGACAGGGGGCGAGCAGTACTTC
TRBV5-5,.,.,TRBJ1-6,CASSPNVRRNSPLHF,TGTGCCAGCAGTCCCAATGTCCGGCGGAATTCACCCCTCCACTTT
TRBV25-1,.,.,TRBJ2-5,CASSESGGAQYF,TGTGCCAGCAGTGAATCCGGGGGAGCCCAGTACTTC
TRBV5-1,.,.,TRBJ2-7,CASSSGRPDQQYF,TGCGCCAGCAGCTCAGGCAGGCCCGATCAGCAGTACTTC
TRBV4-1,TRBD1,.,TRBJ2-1,CASGDRGSEQFF,TGCGCCAGCGGGGACAGGGGTAGTGAGCAGTTCTTC
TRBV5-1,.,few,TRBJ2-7,CASSLDGRSYEQYF,TGCGCCAGCAGCTTGGACGGGAGATCCTACGAGCAGTACTTC
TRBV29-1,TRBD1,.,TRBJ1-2,CSVRTGVSYGYTF,TGCAGCGTGCGGACAGGGGTATCCTATGGCTACACCTTC
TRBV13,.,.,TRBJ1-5,CASSLGGGNQPQHF,TGTGCCAGCAGCTTAGGTGGAGGCAATCAGCCCCAGCATTTT
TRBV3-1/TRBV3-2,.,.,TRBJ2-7,CASSRKPGTGDEQYF,TGTGCCAGCAGCCGGAAACCAGGGACGGGGGACGAGCAGTACTTC
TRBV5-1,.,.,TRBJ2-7,CASSLLRGEQYF,TGCGCCAGCAGCCTCCTACGAGGCGAGCAGTACTTC
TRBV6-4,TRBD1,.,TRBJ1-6,CASSDSTGTGVSPLHF,TGTGCCAGCAGTGACTCAACCGGGACAGGGGTTTCACCCCTCCACTTT
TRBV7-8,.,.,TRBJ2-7,CASSLVTATYEQYF,TGTGCCAGCAGCTTAGTTACGGCAACCTACGAGCAGTACTTC
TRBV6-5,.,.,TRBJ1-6,CASSRAGSYNSPLHF,TGTGCCAGCAGTAGGGCAGGGTCCTATAATTCACCCCTCCACTTT
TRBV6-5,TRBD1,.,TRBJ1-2,CASSFSGQDYGYTF,TGTGCCAGCAGTTTCTCCGGACAGGACTATGGCTACACCTTC
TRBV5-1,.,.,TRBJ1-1,CASSTRGRTEAFF,TGCGCCAGCAGCACCAGGGGCCGAACTGAAGCTTTCTTT
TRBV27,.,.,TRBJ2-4,CASSQWTGKNIQYF,TGTGCCAGCAGTCAATGGACCGGAAAAAACATTCAGTACTTC
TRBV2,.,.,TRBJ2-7,CASSERWTLGEQYF,TGTGCCAGCAGTGAACGTTGGACCCTGGGGGAGCAGTACTTC
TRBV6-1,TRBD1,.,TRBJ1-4,CASSEWGQGIREKLFF,TGTGCCAGCAGTGAATGGGGACAGGGGATTAGAGAAAAACTGTTTTTT
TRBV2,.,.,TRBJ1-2,CASTRPVGPYGYTF,TGTGCCAGCACTAGACCTGTGGGACCATATGGCTACACCTTC
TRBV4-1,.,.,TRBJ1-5,CASSQGEGPSNQPQHF,TGCGCCAGCAGCCAAGGGGAGGGGCCGAGCAATCAGCCCCAGCATTTT
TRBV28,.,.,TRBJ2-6,CATSGANVLTF,TGTGCCACCTCTGGGGCCAACGTCCTGACTTTC